Below, 23 T cell receptor beta chains from the same sample are listed, as sequenced in a study of blood T cells in healthy people across ages. It was with a sample-barcoded 5' primer and a J-beta primer mix that a second PCR of about 6 to 11 cycles was run. From the 5' RACE reads, TCRdb called clonotypes with MiXCR, one entry per CDR3 protein. The table lists about 800,000 distinct CDR3 sequences, more than 45% of them singletons. The sample was blood. The receptors stem from a man aged 25-45 years in good health.

In its sample, this clonotype was seen a few times. J is TRBJ2-7 and V is TRBV29-1, with D maybe TRBD2 (5 bases). This CDR3 comprises 14 residues. The ends were cut back, 4 bases at V and 0 bases at J, with 13 bases in the middle. In germline, CDR1 is SQVTM, CDR2 ANQGSEA. The CDR3, as DNA: TGCAGCGTTGCGGGGTCAGCGAGCTCCTACGAGCAGTACTTC. It yields the protein CSVAGSASSYEQYF.

The rearrangement uses TRBV29-1 and TRBJ1-2; perhaps TRBD1 as D (6 bases). The CDR3 loop spans 13 amino acids. Germline CDR1 SQVTM, CDR2 ANQGSEA. V was cut by 7 bases and J by 2 bases, with 14 bases left in between. The CDR3 sequence is CSAEPGDNYGYTF. Written as DNA, the CDR3 is TGCAGCGCCGAACCAGGGGACAACTATGGCTACACCTTC.

This clonotype has only one observation. This chain links TRBV7-3 with TRBJ2-1, with a tentative D call TRBD2 (5 bases). Trimming pared 6 bases from V and 5 bases from J, leaving 17 bases between. The CDR3 is 15 amino acids. Germline values: CDR1 SGHTA, CDR2 FQGTGA. The CDR3 DNA reads TGTGCCAGCAGTCCAGGTGGGGAGAGGGACAATGAGCAGTTCTTC. Protein: CASSPGGERDNEQFF.

This sequence joins TRBV7-3 and TRBJ2-6, with TRBD1 as a possible D gene (5 bases). The CDR3 length is 17 residues. CDR1 and CDR2 from the germline V gene are SGHTA and FQGTGA. V shed 4 bases and J shed 0 bases, with 13 bases lying between them. In DNA, the CDR3 is TGTGCCAGCAGCTATGACAGACCATACTCTGGGGCCAACGTCCTGACTTTC. It translates to CASSYDRPYSGANVLTF. Full variable domain (missing parts from reference TRBV7-3 and TRBJ2-6): GAGVSQTPSNKVTEKGKYVELRCDPISGHTALYWYRQSLGQGPEFLIYFQGTGAADDSGLPNDRFFAVRPEGSVSTLKIQRTERGDSAVYLCASSYDRPYSGANVLTFGAGSRLTVL.

CDR3 DNA: TGCAGTGCTACCCCCGGGGGTTACACTGAAGCTTTCTTT. Amino acids: CSATPGGYTEAFF. This chain uses TRBV20-1 with TRBJ1-1; a weak D match, TRBD1 (5 bases). Between the trimmed V and J ends, which lost 4 bases and 3 bases, there was a span of 12 bases. The CDR3 has 13 residues. Germline V gene data show CDR1 as DFQATT and CDR2 as SNEGSKA (reference sequence).

This clonotype was seen a few times. The V call is TRBV7-2, the J call TRBJ2-7; TRBD2 might be the D (5 bases). V was trimmed by 0 bases and J by 3 bases, leaving 9 bases between them. The CDR3 totals 14 residues. Germline CDR1 and CDR2: SGHTA and FQGNSA. The CDR3 protein is CASSLAGGYYEQYF. CDR3 nucleotides: TGTGCCAGCAGCTTAGCCGGCGGGTACTACGAGCAGTACTTC. The variable domain in full, with the rest retrieved from reference TRBV7-2 and TRBJ2-7, is GAGVSQSPSNKVTEKGKDVELRCDPISGHTALYWYRQSLGQGLEFLIYFQGNSAPDKSGLPSDRFSAERTGGSVSTLTIQRTQQEDSAVYLCASSLAGGYYEQYFGPGTRLTVT.

This sequence joins TRBV12-3 or TRBV12-4 and TRBJ1-2; a possible D gene is TRBD1 (6 bases). V dropped 5 bases and J dropped 8 bases, with 18 bases sitting between them. The CDR3 covers 14 residues. CDR3 amino acids: CASSPSPDRWGYTF. In DNA, the CDR3 is TGTGCCAGCAGTCCCAGCCCGGACAGATGGGGCTACACCTTC.

V and J are TRBV9 and TRBJ2-1, with TRBD2 matching 7 bases. There are 17 residues in the CDR3. Germline V gene sequence: CDR1 SGDLS, CDR2 YYNGEE. J gave up 10 bases and V 1 base, and 17 bases lay outside the gene matches. The CDR3 spells CASSVPSGGTKREEQFF. CDR3 sequence (DNA): TGTGCCAGCAGCGTACCTTCCGGTGGGACCAAGCGGGAAGAGCAGTTCTTC.

In this sample, this clonotype turned up many times. The V gene is TRBV6-1, the J gene TRBJ2-5; D is ambiguous. The CDR3 contains 13 residues. Germline V gene lookup returns CDR1 MNHNS and CDR2 SASEGT. V was trimmed by 4 bases and J by 5 bases, leaving 11 bases between them. CDR3 DNA: TGTGCCAGCAGTGTGGGCGCTTTGGAGACCCAGTACTTC. Protein product: CASSVGALETQYF.

This clonotype was seen a few times. The chain uses TRBV29-1 and TRBJ1-2, with unresolved D. CDR3 length: 12 residues. In germline, CDR1 is SQVTM, CDR2 ANQGSEA. V lost 4 bases and J 6 bases, leaving 12 bases between the germline ends. CDR3 sequence: CSVGSSPDGYTF. The DNA for the CDR3 is TGCAGCGTTGGATCGAGCCCCGATGGCTACACCTTC.

V and J are TRBV20-1 and TRBJ2-7, with 8 bases fitting TRBD2. The CDR3 sequence is 12 residues long. Germline CDR1 reads DFQATT; CDR2 reads SNEGSKA (reference sequence). The CDR3 protein is CSSGTSGYEQYF. The CDR3 region has the DNA TGCAGCTCCGGGACTAGTGGGTACGAGCAGTACTTC.

V usage is TRBV29-1 and J usage is TRBJ1-5, with TRBD1 as a possible D gene (5 bases). Deletions cut 5 bases from V and 4 bases from J, with 12 bases between. CDR3 length: 13 residues. From germline, CDR1 is SQVTM and CDR2 ANQGSEA. In nucleotides, the CDR3 is TGCAGCGTTATGGCAGGGTTTAATCAGCCCCAGCATTTT. Amino acids: CSVMAGFNQPQHF.

This chain links TRBV28 with TRBJ2-7; tentatively, D is TRBD1 (5 bases). V lost 5 bases to trimming and J lost 4 bases, with 9 bases between them. The germline V gene encodes CDR1 MDHEN and CDR2 SYDVKM. The CDR3 consists of 12 residues. CDR3 protein: CASSVQGYEQYF. CDR3 nucleotides: TGTGCCAGCAGTGTCCAGGGTTACGAGCAGTACTTC.

This sequence joins TRBV29-1 and TRBJ2-5, with 12 bases matching TRBD1. The CDR3 spans 12 residues. CDR1 is SQVTM, CDR2 ANQGSEA, per germline. Trimming removed 5 bases from V and 13 bases from J; junction bases left unmatched: 8. This CDR3 is CSVQGQGAQLYF. In nucleotides, the CDR3 is TGCAGCGTTCAGGGACAGGGGGCTCAGTTGTACTTC.

The rearrangement links TRBV11-2 to TRBJ2-1; D remains ambiguous. This CDR3 has 14 residues. Germline V lookup: CDR1 SGHAT, CDR2 FQNNGV. V was clipped by 3 bases and J by 7 bases, with 13 bases between them. The CDR3 loop is CASSFGESYNEQFF. CDR3 nucleotides: TGTGCCAGCAGCTTTGGGGAAAGTTATAATGAGCAGTTCTTC. The full variable domain, its missing parts supplied by reference TRBV11-2 and TRBJ2-1, is EAGVAQSPRYKIIEKRQSVAFWCNPISGHATLYWYQQILGQGPKLLIQFQNNGVVDDSQLPKDRFSAERLKGVDSTLKIQPAKLEDSAVYLCASSFGESYNEQFFGPGTRLTVL.

This chain joins TRBV6-2 or TRBV6-3 and TRBJ2-6, with 12 bases aligning to TRBD2. The CDR3 extends over 18 amino acids. CDR1 and CDR2 (germline): MNHEY, SVGEGT. Trimming took 4 bases from V and 2 from J; bases not matched to a gene: 6. This chain's CDR3 is CASSSTSGRSPGANVLTF. CDR3 sequence (DNA): TGTGCCAGCAGTTCGACTAGCGGGAGAAGTCCTGGGGCCAACGTCCTGACTTTC.

This clonotype was recorded a few times. This rearrangement joins TRBV20-1 to TRBJ2-7; TRBD2 agrees at 12 bases. J was trimmed by 5 bases and V by 0 bases; bases with no gene match: 11. The germline gives CDR1 DFQATT, CDR2 SNEGSKA (reference sequence). CDR3 length: 17 amino acids. Here the CDR3 DNA reads TGCAGTGCTAGAGATCCCCCAGCTGCTAGCGGGAGGGACGAGCAGTACTTC. Translating gives CSARDPPAASGRDEQYF.

This clonotype was recorded a few times. The chain combines TRBV20-1 with TRBJ1-6; 9 bases are shared with TRBD1. Germline V gene lookup returns CDR1 DFQATT and CDR2 SNEGSKA (reference sequence). Trimming removed 4 bases from V and 8 bases from J; junction bases left unmatched: 6. The CDR3 has 14 amino acids. This chain's CDR3 is CSANRDRAYSPLHF. The DNA for the CDR3 is TGCAGTGCTAACCGGGACAGGGCATATTCACCCCTCCACTTT.

The V gene is TRBV29-1, the J gene TRBJ1-5; D perhaps matches TRBD1 (6 bases). V shed 7 bases and J shed 4 bases, with 14 bases lying between them. Germline V gene lookup returns CDR1 SQVTM and CDR2 ANQGSEA. The CDR3 sequence is 13 residues long. CDR3 sequence reads: CSGQTGKNQPQHF. DNA for the CDR3: TGCAGCGGTCAAACAGGGAAGAATCAGCCCCAGCATTTT.

This clonotype turned up a few times. The rearrangement joins TRBV27 to TRBJ1-4, with D tentatively TRBD1 (5 bases). Deletions cut 3 bases from V and 7 bases from J, with 9 bases between. The V gene's germline CDR1 is MNHEY and CDR2 SMNVEV (reference sequence). This CDR3 has 13 residues. The CDR3 reads CASSFGGGEKLFF. CDR3 DNA: TGTGCCAGCAGTTTTGGTGGGGGTGAAAAACTGTTTTTT.

The chain links TRBV7-2 to TRBJ2-7; the D gene is possibly TRBD2 (6 bases). Per the germline V gene, CDR1 is SGHTA and CDR2 is FQGNSA. V dropped 4 bases and J dropped 2 bases, with 15 bases sitting between them. The CDR3 is made up of 15 amino acids. The CDR3 DNA reads TGTGCCAGCAGCTCGGTTAGTGGCGGGGCCTACGAGCAGTACTTC. Its protein is CASSSVSGGAYEQYF.

J is TRBJ2-1 and V is TRBV19; D is tentatively TRBD1 or TRBD2 (5 bases each). The germline V gene encodes CDR1 LNHDA and CDR2 SQIVND (reference sequence). V gave up 3 bases and J gave up 0 bases, with 6 bases separating them. The CDR3 contains 14 residues. The CDR3 DNA is TGTGCCAGTAGTATTGGGGGCTCCTACAATGAGCAGTTCTTC. Translated: CASSIGGSYNEQFF.

The V gene is TRBV6-4, the J gene TRBJ1-1; no firm D call. Germline loops: CDR1 MRHNA, CDR2 SNTAGT. Trimming took 4 bases from V and 2 from J, leaving 20 bases between them. This CDR3 is 17 amino acids long. CDR3 region: CASSVFRNRNPNTEAFF. The CDR3 DNA follows: TGTGCCAGCAGTGTTTTTCGGAACCGGAACCCCAACACTGAAGCTTTCTTT.